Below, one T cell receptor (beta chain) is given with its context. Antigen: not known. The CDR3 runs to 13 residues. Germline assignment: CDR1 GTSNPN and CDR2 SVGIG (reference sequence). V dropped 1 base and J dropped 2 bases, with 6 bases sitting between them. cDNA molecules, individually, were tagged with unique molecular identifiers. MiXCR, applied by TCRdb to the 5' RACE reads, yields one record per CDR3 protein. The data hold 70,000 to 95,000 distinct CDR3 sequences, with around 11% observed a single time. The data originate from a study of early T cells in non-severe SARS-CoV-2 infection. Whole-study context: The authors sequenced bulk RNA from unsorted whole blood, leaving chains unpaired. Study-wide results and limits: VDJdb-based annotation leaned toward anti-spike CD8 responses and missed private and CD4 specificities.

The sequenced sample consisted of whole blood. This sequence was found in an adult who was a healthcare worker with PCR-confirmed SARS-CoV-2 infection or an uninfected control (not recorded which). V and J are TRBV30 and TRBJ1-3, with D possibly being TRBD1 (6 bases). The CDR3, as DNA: TGTGCCTGGAGTGGGGACACTGGAAACACCATATATTTT. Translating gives CAWSGDTGNTIYF.